These 7 T cell receptor beta chains share one sample of origin, sequenced in a study of cytomegalovirus exposure and HLA in healthy donors. The PCR made use of 60 Vbeta and 13 Jbeta primers. Assay: immunoSEQ multiplex PCR; the TCRdb copy retains only in-frame clones and omits some. The sample yields some 150,000 clones, about four fifths seen once. Material for sequencing was PBMCs. Receptors were obtained from a man aged 25 to 40 in good health and CMV-seronegative.

The V call is TRBV7-8, the J call TRBJ2-6, with D unclear. V lost 0 bases to trimming and J lost 2 bases, with 8 bases between them. Germline CDR1 is SGHVS and CDR2 is FQNEAQ. This CDR3 comprises 16 residues. The CDR3 coding sequence is TGTGCCAGCAGCTTAGCGCGATTAGCTGGGGCCAACGTCCTGACTTTC. This codes for CASSLARLAGANVLTF. The full variable domain, in which reference TRBV7-8 and TRBJ2-6 provide the parts outside the CDR3, is GAGVSQSPRYKVAKRGQDVALRCDPISGHVSLFWYQQALGQGPEFLTYFQNEAQLDKSGLPSDRFFAERPEGSVSTLKIQRTQQEDSAVYLCASSLARLAGANVLTFGAGSRLTVL.

The chain recombines TRBV19 with TRBJ1-1; D may be TRBD1 (6 bases). This CDR3 contains 14 residues. Deletions cut 5 bases from V and 1 base from J, with 11 bases between. From germline, CDR1 is LNHDA and CDR2 SQIVND (reference sequence). The CDR3: CASSLGHTNTEAFF. CDR3 in DNA: TGTGCCAGTAGTTTGGGACATACGAACACTGAAGCTTTCTTT.

This clone has a handful of counts. This rearrangement joins TRBV13 to TRBJ2-7; no reliable D call. Between the trimmed V and J ends, which lost 2 bases and 0 bases, there was a span of 14 bases. CDR1 is PRHDT, CDR2 FYEKMQ, per germline (reference sequence). The CDR3 spans 16 residues. The CDR3 DNA reads as TGTGCCAGCAGCTTAAAGGTTCAAGAGGTCTCCTACGAGCAGTACTTC. This translates into CASSLKVQEVSYEQYF. The full variable domain, in which reference TRBV13 and TRBJ2-7 provide the parts outside the CDR3, is AAGVIQSPRHLIKEKRETATLKCYPIPRHDTVYWYQQGPGQDPQFLISFYEKMQSDKGSIPDRFSAQQFSDYHSELNMSSLELGDSALYFCASSLKVQEVSYEQYFGPGTRLTVT.

The chain has TRBV28 and TRBJ2-1, with a possible D match to TRBD2 (6 bases). This CDR3 region has 15 residues. V was clipped by 8 bases and J by 4 bases, with 18 bases between them. CDR1 is MDHEN, CDR2 SYDVKM, per germline. This CDR3 reads CASRPGTRVYNEQFF. The CDR3 DNA is TGTGCCAGCCGCCCAGGGACTCGTGTATACAATGAGCAGTTCTTC.

This chain connects TRBV28 to TRBJ1-1; D perhaps matches TRBD1 (6 bases). Deletions cut 6 bases from V and 2 bases from J, with 19 bases between. CDR3 size: 16 residues. Germline loops: CDR1 MDHEN, CDR2 SYDVKM. The CDR3 protein is CASSQTPRGRNTEAFF. Here the CDR3 DNA reads TGTGCCAGCAGCCAAACCCCGAGGGGGAGAAACACTGAAGCTTTCTTT.

The V gene is TRBV28, the J gene TRBJ1-5; 7 bases match TRBD1. Germline V CDR1 and CDR2: MDHEN, SYDVKM. The length of the CDR3 is 14 residues. V was pared by 3 bases and J by 5 bases, with 4 bases of the junction left unmatched. CDR3 loop: CASSFGRGYQPQHF. The CDR3 DNA reads as TGTGCCAGCAGTTTCGGCAGGGGGTATCAGCCCCAGCATTTT.

This clone occurred once. V gene TRBV5-3 combines with J gene TRBJ2-2; D is undetermined. TRBV5-3 is an open reading frame, and its role is uncertain. The length of the CDR3 is 10 residues. V was cut by 10 bases and J by 5 bases, with 6 bases left in between. CDR3 protein: CAPFTGELFF. The CDR3 coding sequence is TGTGCCCCCTTTACCGGGGAGCTGTTTTTT.